A single sample gave rise to the 21 T cell receptor beta chains below, sequenced in a study of post-analysis software for immune sequencing data. Unique molecular identifiers were built into the TCR beta cDNA libraries. TCRdb re-called the PCR reads with MiXCR, one entry per CDR3 protein. The repertoire has some 890,000 distinct CDR3 sequences, 53% of them found once; the top ten carry 4% to 5.5%. Study outcomes and limitations: Several TRBV segments occurring more often in patients than controls included TRBV5-6, TRBV5-1 and TRBV20-1.

No antigen has been identified for these receptors. Sequencing was done on a sample of blood. The receptor source for this set is a girl between 5 and 17 years old with multiple sclerosis.

The chain carries TRBV20-1 and TRBJ2-3; D may be TRBD1 or TRBD2 (5 bases each). The ends were cut back, 6 bases at V and 3 bases at J, with 13 bases in the middle. Germline CDR1 is DFQATT and CDR2 is SNEGSKA (reference sequence). This CDR3 is 13 amino acids long. In DNA, the CDR3 is TGCAGTGCGACCGGGACGACTACAGATACGCAGTATTTT. Its protein is CSATGTTTDTQYF.

This clonotype came up a few times. This chain links TRBV20-1 with TRBJ2-3; the match to TRBD1 covers 9 bases. CDR1 is DFQATT, CDR2 SNEGSKA, per germline (reference sequence). V dropped 3 bases and J dropped 4; count of bases not matched to a gene: 5. The CDR3 spans 14 residues. CDR3 nucleotides: TGCAGTGCTAGGTGGACAGGGGAGCCAGATACGCAGTATTTT. Translating gives CSARWTGEPDTQYF.

The chain employs TRBV29-1 and TRBJ2-1; D tentatively reads TRBD1 or TRBD2 (7 bases each). Germline CDR1 reads SQVTM; CDR2 reads ANQGSEA. There are 14 residues in the CDR3. The CDR3 region has the DNA TGCAGTGCTACGGGAGGACAGGCTTACAATGAGCAGTTCTTC. Its translation is CSATGGQAYNEQFF.

This clonotype was counted only a few times. This sequence joins TRBV7-9 and TRBJ2-7; a possible D gene is TRBD1 (5 bases). The germline V gene encodes CDR1 SEHNR and CDR2 FQNEAQ (reference sequence). The CDR3 totals 16 residues. V was trimmed by 8 bases and J by 2 bases, leaving 22 bases between them. CDR3 coding DNA: TGTGCCAGCGCCGCTGGTGGGGCTGTAAAGACCTACGAGCAGTACTTC. Translation gives CASAAGGAVKTYEQYF.

A single count supports this clonotype. This chain connects TRBV12-3 or TRBV12-4 to TRBJ2-1; possible D gene TRBD2, 6 bases. The CDR3 covers 16 residues. V shed 2 bases and J shed 4 bases, with 15 bases lying between them. CDR3 in amino acids: CASSLPLGGAYNEQFF. In nucleotides, the CDR3 is TGTGCCAGCAGTTTACCCCTGGGCGGGGCGTACAATGAGCAGTTCTTC.

The chain is built from TRBV6-5 and TRBJ2-5; TRBD1 aligns across 7 bases. This CDR3 is built from 13 residues. From germline, CDR1 is MNHEY and CDR2 SVGAGI. V shed 9 bases, J shed 9 bases, and the junction held 13 bases outside the gene matches. CDR3: CASSPLRGQSQYF. The CDR3 nucleotides are TGTGCCAGTAGTCCCCTTAGGGGGCAGTCCCAGTACTTC.

In this sample, this clonotype turned up a few times. The V and J genes are TRBV4-2 and TRBJ2-5; D is perhaps TRBD1 (7 bases). CDR1 LGHNA and CDR2 YNFKEQ come from the germline V gene. V lost 4 bases and J 5 bases, leaving 23 bases between the germline ends. This CDR3 comprises 17 residues. CDR3 bases: TGTGCCAGCAGCCCCGCGGGGACAGTTCGAACTGGGGAGACCCAGTACTTC. This sequence encodes CASSPAGTVRTGETQYF.

The chain links TRBV3-1 to TRBJ2-1, with D possibly being TRBD2 (5 bases). The CDR3 extends over 15 amino acids. Trimming pared 0 bases from V and 5 bases from J, leaving 11 bases between. Germline CDR1 reads LGHDT; CDR2 reads YNNKEL (reference sequence). The CDR3 spells CASSQDRESNNEQFF. The DNA for the CDR3 is TGTGCCAGCAGCCAAGATCGGGAATCAAACAATGAGCAGTTCTTC.

This clonotype was counted only a few times. The genes are TRBV18 and TRBJ1-5; D gene uncertain. The V gene lost 3 bases and the J gene lost 5 bases, with 8 bases spanning the gap. The CDR3 loop spans 13 amino acids. The germline gives CDR1 KGHSH, CDR2 LQKENI. The CDR3 loop reads CASSPAGDQPQHF. CDR3 coding DNA: TGTGCCAGCTCACCTGCCGGGGATCAGCCCCAGCATTTT.

The CDR3 protein is CASSLVAGLAKDTQYF. The CDR3 DNA is TGTGCCAGCAGCTTAGTGGCCGGACTAGCTAAAGATACGCAGTATTTT. This chain joins TRBV7-6 and TRBJ2-3; 8 bases agree with TRBD2. V shed 1 base, J shed 5 bases, and the junction held 8 bases outside the gene matches. The CDR3 contains 16 residues. The germline V gene has CDR1 SGHVS and CDR2 FNYEAQ.

The chain uses TRBV11-2 and TRBJ2-4, with 7 positions matching TRBD2. CDR1 and CDR2 from the germline V gene are SGHAT and FQNNGV. The CDR3 consists of 14 residues. Trimming took 5 bases from V and 7 from J; bases not matched to a gene: 8. CDR3 amino acids: CASSLTGGVNIQYF. In nucleotides, the CDR3 is TGTGCCAGCAGCCTGACGGGAGGCGTGAACATTCAGTACTTC.

The chain is built from TRBV15 and TRBJ2-4; tentatively, D is TRBD1 (7 bases). Germline values: CDR1 LNHNV, CDR2 YYDKDF (reference sequence). The CDR3 has 18 amino acids. V dropped 1 base and J dropped 13 bases, with 29 bases sitting between them. The CDR3 region has the DNA TGTGCCACCAGCAGAGTCCCCCCCAAGGAGGGACAGAATAAAGAGCAGTACTTC. Its translation is CATSRVPPKEGQNKEQYF.

This clonotype was seen many times. The germline gene is not matched at one end of the junction; a read error may be the cause. The V and J genes are TRBV5-1 and TRBJ2-3, with 11 positions matching TRBD2. The CDR3 has 15 amino acids. Germline V lookup: CDR1 SGHRS, CDR2 YFSETQ. As DNA, the CDR3 is TGTGCCAGCAGTTTAGCGGGGGGGAGCACAGATACGCAGTATTTT. This translates into CASSLAGGSTDTQYF. The entire variable domain, with the rest obtained from reference TRBV5-1 and TRBJ2-3, is as follows: KAGVTQTPRYLIKTRGQQVTLSCSPISGHRSVSWYQQTPGQGLQFLFEYFSETQRNKGNFPGRFSGRQFSNSRSEMNVSTLELGDSALYLCASSLAGGSTDTQYFGPGTRLTVL.

The chain combines TRBV2 with TRBJ1-1, with D perhaps matching TRBD1 (6 bases). Germline lookup yields CDR1 SNHLY and CDR2 FYNNEI. This CDR3 has 13 residues. Trimming left V 4 bases short and J 10 bases short, with 16 bases between. CDR3 nucleotide sequence: TGTGCCAGCAGTGGAGCCCGGGACACCAGAGCTTTCTTT. Its protein product is CASSGARDTRAFF.

This chain joins TRBV9 and TRBJ2-5, with D possibly being TRBD2 (5 bases). V was pared by 0 bases and J by 2 bases, with 8 bases between. The CDR3 covers 14 residues. Germline values: CDR1 SGDLS, CDR2 YYNGEE. The DNA of the CDR3 is TGTGCCAGCAGCGTAGGTGGCGGGCAAGAGACCCAGTACTTC. Amino acids: CASSVGGGQETQYF.

This clonotype was observed a handful of times. The V gene is TRBV20-1, the J gene TRBJ2-7; D is possibly TRBD1 or TRBD2 (6 bases each). The CDR3 is 14 residues long. Germline lookup yields CDR1 DFQATT and CDR2 SNEGSKA (reference sequence). V lost 7 bases and J lost 6, with 22 bases in between. CDR3 in DNA: TGCAGTGTCGCGACGAGACTAGGAGGGGGCGAGCAGTACTTC. Its protein product is CSVATRLGGGEQYF.

The sample holds a few counts of this clonotype. V is TRBV7-2 and J is TRBJ2-7, with D possibly TRBD2 on 6 matching bases. Germline V gene lookup returns CDR1 SGHTA and CDR2 FQGNSA. The CDR3 extends over 14 amino acids. V lost 4 bases and J 3 bases, leaving 13 bases between the germline ends. CDR3 nucleotide sequence: TGTGCCAGCAGCTCCTCCGGGACTGTCTACGAGCAGTACTTC. The encoded protein is CASSSSGTVYEQYF.

In its sample, this clonotype was seen a few times. The chain carries TRBV11-2 and TRBJ2-7, with 10 bases that match TRBD1. The germline CDR1 and CDR2 sequences are SGHAT and FQNNGV. Germline trimming cut 8 bases from V and 0 bases from J; bases unmatched to any gene: 10. The CDR3 runs 16 residues. CDR3 amino acids: CASSDPGQGSSYEQYF. DNA for the CDR3: TGTGCCAGCTCGGACCCGGGACAGGGGAGCTCCTACGAGCAGTACTTC.

The CDR3 protein is CSAPTSSTEQYF. CDR3 in DNA: TGCAGTGCTCCCACTAGCTCTACCGAGCAGTACTTC. This sequence joins TRBV20-1 and TRBJ2-7, with a possible D match to TRBD2 (6 bases). Trimming removed 5 bases at V and 6 bases at J, with 14 bases between. Germline loops: CDR1 DFQATT, CDR2 SNEGSKA (reference sequence). There are 12 residues in the CDR3.

The gene calls are TRBV5-1 and TRBJ1-2; 8 bases line up with TRBD1. The CDR3 runs to 14 residues. Germline V gene lookup returns CDR1 SGHRS and CDR2 YFSETQ. Trimming took 4 bases from V and 4 from J; bases not matched to a gene: 6. The CDR3 nucleotides read TGCGCCAGCAGCATAGACAGGGGTGTCTATGGCTACACCTTC. Translating gives CASSIDRGVYGYTF.

J is TRBJ2-7 and V is TRBV7-2; D gene uncertain. The V end was cut by 6 bases, the J end by 4 bases, with 13 bases between. The CDR3 totals 13 residues. CDR1 and CDR2 (germline): SGHTA, FQGNSA. The CDR3 reads CASSFTPQYEQYF. Written as DNA, the CDR3 is TGTGCCAGCAGTTTTACCCCCCAGTACGAGCAGTACTTC.